The rows below give T cell receptor beta chains drawn from one sample of a study of blood T cell repertoires in COVID-19. Using immunoSEQ multiplex PCR, the repertoire was profiled, and TCRdb retains in-frame clones only, with some absent. This table has 150,000 to 200,000 clones, about 88% appearing once. The sample taken for sequencing was peripheral blood. The receptors come from a man younger than 35 who had recovered from COVID-19. Each CDR3 is given with its conserved first and last residue. Fields, in order: D gene, CDR3 length, clone size, J gene, V gene, CDR3 protein, CDR3 DNA. A D gene is named only where the DNA matches it firmly. Only some rows state a clone size, as once, few, many or a class for expanded clones.

D gene: TRBD2
CDR3 length: 16
clone size: .
J gene: TRBJ2-2
V gene: TRBV25-1
CDR3 protein: CASSEGSGRATGELFF
CDR3 DNA: TGTGCCAGCAGTGAAGGTAGCGGGAGGGCCACCGGGGAGCTGTTTTTT

D gene: .
CDR3 length: 13
clone size: once
J gene: TRBJ2-3
V gene: TRBV28
CDR3 protein: CASSLRQPDTQYF
CDR3 DNA: TGTGCCAGCAGCCTGCGACAGCCAGATACGCAGTATTTT

D gene: TRBD2
CDR3 length: 17
clone size: .
J gene: TRBJ2-7
V gene: TRBV5-6
CDR3 protein: CASSPAYYSGRAYEQYF
CDR3 DNA: TGTGCCAGCAGCCCCGCCTACTATAGCGGGAGAGCCTACGAGCAGTACTTC

D gene: .
CDR3 length: 13
clone size: once
J gene: TRBJ1-6
V gene: TRBV30
CDR3 protein: CAWRDLRGSPLHF
CDR3 DNA: TGTGCCTGGAGAGACCTCAGGGGATCACCCCTCCACTTT

D gene: .
CDR3 length: 15
clone size: .
J gene: TRBJ1-3
V gene: TRBV10-3
CDR3 protein: CAISESRVLGNTIYF
CDR3 DNA: TGTGCCATCAGTGAGTCCCGGGTCTTAGGAAACACCATATATTTT

D gene: TRBD1
CDR3 length: 15
clone size: .
J gene: TRBJ2-7
V gene: TRBV7-2
CDR3 protein: CASSLSGTDLTEQYF
CDR3 DNA: TGTGCCAGCAGCCTTTCCGGGACAGATCTCACCGAGCAGTACTTC

D gene: TRBD1
CDR3 length: 13
clone size: .
J gene: TRBJ1-1
V gene: TRBV18
CDR3 protein: CASSPGTGPEAFF
CDR3 DNA: TGTGCCAGCTCACCTGGGACAGGCCCTGAAGCTTTCTTT

D gene: .
CDR3 length: 14
clone size: .
J gene: TRBJ1-6
V gene: TRBV7-2
CDR3 protein: CASGKGTNNSPLHF
CDR3 DNA: TGTGCCAGCGGTAAAGGAACTAATAATTCACCCCTCCACTTT

D gene: TRBD1
CDR3 length: 14
clone size: .
J gene: TRBJ2-3
V gene: TRBV10-3
CDR3 protein: CAISGQGAADTQYF
CDR3 DNA: TGTGCCATCAGTGGCCAGGGGGCTGCCGATACGCAGTATTTT

D gene: .
CDR3 length: 13
clone size: .
J gene: TRBJ2-7
V gene: TRBV7-9
CDR3 protein: CASSFSGRNEQYF
CDR3 DNA: TGTGCCAGCAGCTTCAGCGGGCGGAACGAGCAGTACTTC

D gene: TRBD1
CDR3 length: 16
clone size: .
J gene: TRBJ1-2
V gene: TRBV28
CDR3 protein: CASSFPTGGDHYGYTF
CDR3 DNA: TGTGCCAGCAGTTTCCCCACAGGGGGCGACCACTATGGCTACACCTTC

D gene: TRBD2
CDR3 length: 17
clone size: .
J gene: TRBJ2-1
V gene: TRBV4-3
CDR3 protein: CASSQFRGTSGSNEQFF
CDR3 DNA: TGCGCCAGCAGCCAGTTCCGCGGGACTAGCGGGAGCAATGAGCAGTTCTTC

D gene: .
CDR3 length: 14
clone size: .
J gene: TRBJ2-7
V gene: TRBV7-2
CDR3 protein: CASSLGGTAYEQYF
CDR3 DNA: TGTGCCAGCAGCTTAGGAGGGACTGCCTACGAGCAGTACTTC

D gene: .
CDR3 length: 13
clone size: once
J gene: TRBJ1-1
V gene: TRBV19
CDR3 protein: CASSLSRAGEAFF
CDR3 DNA: TGTGCCAGTAGCCTCTCAAGAGCGGGTGAAGCTTTCTTT

D gene: .
CDR3 length: 12
clone size: .
J gene: TRBJ1-1
V gene: TRBV10-3
CDR3 protein: CAISDRNTEAFF
CDR3 DNA: TGTGCCATCAGTGACAGAAACACTGAAGCTTTCTTT

D gene: .
CDR3 length: 13
clone size: .
J gene: TRBJ2-3
V gene: TRBV27
CDR3 protein: CASSYQSPDTQYF
CDR3 DNA: TGTGCCAGCAGTTACCAGTCTCCAGATACGCAGTATTTT

D gene: TRBD1
CDR3 length: 17
clone size: .
J gene: TRBJ1-5
V gene: TRBV7-8
CDR3 protein: CASRGQGRGFGNQPQHF
CDR3 DNA: TGTGCCAGCCGAGGACAGGGCCGCGGGTTTGGCAATCAGCCCCAGCATTTT

D gene: TRBD2
CDR3 length: 16
clone size: .
J gene: TRBJ2-3
V gene: TRBV25-1
CDR3 protein: CASSDRDYQGPDTQYF
CDR3 DNA: TGTGCCAGCAGTGATCGGGACTACCAAGGGCCAGATACGCAGTATTTT